The 26 T cell receptor beta chains presented below share a single source sample, sequenced in a study of blood T cell repertoires in COVID-19. This table comes from immunoSEQ multiplex PCR, and its TCRdb copy is limited to in-frame clones, with some not included. The data show roughly 76,000 clones, roughly 89% seen once. Sequencing was done on a sample of peripheral blood. These receptors originate from a man aged 25-45 years with acute or convalescent COVID-19.

The chain uses TRBV11-2 and TRBJ2-3; D is possibly TRBD2 (5 bases). V was shortened by 5 bases and J by 1 base, with 13 bases between the two germline ends. The CDR3 totals 15 residues. Germline CDR1 is SGHAT and CDR2 is FQNNGV. The CDR3 is CASSPWRMGTDTQYF. The CDR3 nucleotides read TGTGCCAGCAGCCCATGGAGGATGGGCACAGATACGCAGTATTTT.

The chain has TRBV6-6 and TRBJ2-7, with 14 bases identical to TRBD2. The V and J ends lost 9 bases and 6 bases, in that order; junction bases with no gene match: 7. This CDR3 comprises 14 residues. CDR1 and CDR2 (germline): MNHNY, SVGAGI (reference sequence). CDR3 in DNA: TGTGCCAGTGGGACTAGCGGGAGTAGAGGCGAGCAGTACTTC. Translated, it gives CASGTSGSRGEQYF.

The V gene is TRBV15, the J gene TRBJ2-7, with 12 bases that match TRBD2. The CDR3 has 15 amino acids. Germline V lookup: CDR1 LNHNV, CDR2 YYDKDF (reference sequence). The ends lost 1 base at V and 3 bases at J; junction bases unmatched: 1. The CDR3 region is CATSRGTSGNYEQYF. Written as DNA, the CDR3 is TGTGCCACCAGCAGAGGGACTAGCGGGAACTACGAGCAGTACTTC.

This clone was detected once. The V call is TRBV9, the J call TRBJ2-7; a weak D match, TRBD2 (7 bases). Deletions cut 4 bases from V and 5 bases from J, with 22 bases between. Looked up from germline, CDR1 is SGDLS and CDR2 is YYNGEE. This CDR3 has 16 residues. The CDR3 DNA sequence: TGTGCCAGCAGCCAAGGGGGAGGGAACGCGAGAAACGAGCAGTACTTC. Translated, it gives CASSQGGGNARNEQYF.

The V and J genes are TRBV28 and TRBJ1-2, with D uncertain. With 2 bases removed from V and 5 bases from J, the gap between germline ends came to 6 bases. The CDR3 spans 12 residues. Germline CDR1 reads MDHEN; CDR2 reads SYDVKM. This chain's CDR3 is CASSLNSYGYTF. DNA of the CDR3: TGTGCCAGCAGTTTAAACTCATATGGCTACACCTTC.

This chain links TRBV9 with TRBJ2-3; no clear D. The V and J ends lost 0 bases and 0 bases respectively, with 5 bases between them. CDR1 is SGDLS, CDR2 YYNGEE, per germline. The CDR3 covers 14 residues. CDR3 loop: CASSVAGSTDTQYF. In DNA, the CDR3 is TGTGCCAGCAGCGTAGCCGGTAGCACAGATACGCAGTATTTT. Looking up the rest from reference TRBV9 and TRBJ2-3 gives the full variable domain: DSGVTQTPKHLITATGQRVTLRCSPRSGDLSVYWYQQSLDQGLQFLIQYYNGEERAKGNILERFSAQQFPDLHSELNLSSLELGDSALYFCASSVAGSTDTQYFGPGTRLTVL.

The chain carries TRBV14 and TRBJ2-5, with D perhaps TRBD2 (5 bases). Germline V gene data show CDR1 as SGHDN and CDR2 as FVKESK. The germline V and J ends were trimmed by 0 bases and 3 bases, with 8 bases remaining between them. This CDR3 contains 14 residues. CDR3 coding DNA: TGTGCCAGCAGCCAAGATCGGGGTGAAGAGACCCAGTACTTC. This gives the protein CASSQDRGEETQYF.

This clone was counted a few times. This rearrangement joins TRBV19 to TRBJ1-3; TRBD1 matches at 7 bases. Germline CDR1 and CDR2: LNHDA and SQIVND (reference sequence). The CDR3 has 16 residues. V lost 7 bases and J lost 1; bases outside the gene matches: 10. Written as DNA, the CDR3 is TGTGCCAGTACCCCGACAGGGAGAGGTTCTGGAAACACCATATATTTT. Amino acid sequence: CASTPTGRGSGNTIYF.

This rearrangement joins TRBV5-1 to TRBJ1-2; no firm D call. The ends were cut back, 0 bases at V and 2 bases at J, with 14 bases in the middle. The CDR3 length is 16 residues. Germline CDR1 reads SGHRS; CDR2 reads YFSETQ. This CDR3 is CASSLVVGAPNYGYTF. CDR3 sequence (DNA): TGCGCCAGCAGCTTGGTCGTCGGAGCTCCCAACTATGGCTACACCTTC.

The chain has TRBV29-1 and TRBJ1-3; D gene uncertain. The CDR3 spans 15 residues. Germline loops: CDR1 SQVTM, CDR2 ANQGSEA. Deletions cut 7 bases from V and 0 bases from J, with 16 bases between. The CDR3 DNA follows: TGCAGCGCCTCGAGTAGATCGTCCTCTGGAAACACCATATATTTT. Its protein is CSASSRSSSGNTIYF. Drawing the rest from reference TRBV29-1 and TRBJ1-3, the complete variable domain is SAVISQKPSRDICQRGTSLTIQCQVDSQVTMMFWYRQQPGQSLTLIATANQGSEATYESGFVIDKFPISRPNLTFSTLTVSNMSPEDSSIYLCSASSRSSSGNTIYFGEGSWLTVV.

This chain links TRBV29-1 with TRBJ2-7, with 7 nucleotides matching TRBD1. The V gene end was trimmed by 7 bases and the J gene end by 4 bases; junction bases not matched to a gene: 10. CDR1 SQVTM and CDR2 ANQGSEA come from the germline V gene. CDR3 length equals 13 residues. The CDR3 DNA reads TGCAGCGCTTGGGAAGGGGGCCGGTACGAGCAGTACTTC. Translation: CSAWEGGRYEQYF.

This clone was seen more than once but under ten times. The chain uses TRBV7-8 and TRBJ2-3, with D possibly matching TRBD2 (6 bases). In germline, CDR1 is SGHVS, CDR2 FQNEAQ. V gave up 2 bases and J gave up 5 bases, with 11 bases separating them. The CDR3 covers 14 residues. The CDR3 coding sequence is TGTGCCAGCAGCTTAAGAATCGGGGGAGATACGCAGTATTTT. Translated: CASSLRIGGDTQYF.

The chain combines TRBV10-3 with TRBJ2-7; 11 bases match TRBD1. The CDR3 sequence is 14 residues long. The trim removed 4 bases at V and 4 bases at J, leaving 3 bases unmatched. Germline lookup yields CDR1 ENHRY and CDR2 SYGVKD. The CDR3 sequence: CAISVGTGGYEQYF. The DNA of the CDR3 is TGTGCCATCAGTGTCGGGACAGGGGGATACGAGCAGTACTTC.

This chain links TRBV11-2 with TRBJ2-1; a possible D gene is TRBD1 (6 bases). CDR3 length: 16 residues. The V gene lost 8 bases and the J gene lost 12 bases, with 29 bases spanning the gap. Germline V gene data show CDR1 as SGHAT and CDR2 as FQNNGV. CDR3 DNA: TGTGCCAGCCGACCCATTAAGGGGGAAAGGGGAATCAGGCAGTTCTTC. Translated, it gives CASRPIKGERGIRQFF.

The chain has TRBV5-4 and TRBJ2-4; D is ambiguous. The CDR3 extends over 16 amino acids. Germline V gene data show CDR1 as SGHNT and CDR2 as YYREEE (reference sequence). V gave up 4 bases and J gave up 1 base, with 15 bases separating them. The CDR3 is CASSPPGGLAKNIQYF. The CDR3 DNA reads as TGTGCCAGCAGCCCGCCCGGTGGGCTGGCCAAAAACATTCAGTACTTC.

The chain couples TRBV6-5 to TRBJ2-5, with 8 bases fitting TRBD1. V lost 0 bases to trimming and J lost 6 bases; unmatched junction nucleotides: 6. The length of the CDR3 is 15 residues. Germline lookup yields CDR1 MNHEY and CDR2 SVGAGI. The CDR3 here is CASSYSSGQGKTQYF. The DNA for the CDR3 is TGTGCCAGCAGTTACTCGAGTGGACAGGGAAAGACCCAGTACTTC.

This clone turned up a few times. The chain uses TRBV21-1 and TRBJ2-5; the table's D gene call, TRBD1, was not cross checked with the DNA. TRBV21-1 is a documented pseudogene. CDR3 size: 16 residues. The CDR3 nucleotides read TGTGCCAGCAGCACCCTTCAGGGGGGTCGGATAGAGACCCAGTACTTC. Its translation: CASSTLQGGRIETQYF.

This clone was seen a few times. The chain links TRBV14 to TRBJ2-7, with 7 bases fitting TRBD1. The V gene's germline CDR1 is SGHDN and CDR2 FVKESK. J lost 5 bases, V lost 2 bases, and 6 bases had no gene match. This CDR3 is built from 14 residues. The CDR3 coding sequence is TGTGCCAGCAGCCAAACAGGGGACGGCCACGAGCAGTACTTC. Translating it yields CASSQTGDGHEQYF.

The chain carries TRBV7-3 and TRBJ2-2, with D possibly TRBD1 on 5 matching bases. Germline V gene data show CDR1 as SGHTA and CDR2 as FQGTGA. V dropped 5 bases and J dropped 0 bases, with 7 bases sitting between them. This CDR3 has 14 amino acids. CDR3 in DNA: TGTGCCAGCAGCCGACAGCCGAACACCGGGGAGCTGTTTTTT. Protein: CASSRQPNTGELFF.

The genes are TRBV5-1 and TRBJ2-7; TRBD1 matches at 11 bases. This CDR3 spans 17 amino acids. The germline CDR1 and CDR2 sequences are SGHRS and YFSETQ. The V gene end was trimmed by 0 bases and the J gene end by 0 bases; junction bases not matched to a gene: 5. CDR3 nucleotides: TGCGCCAGCAGCTTGGCCAGGGACAGGGGGAGCTCCTACGAGCAGTACTTC. This translates into CASSLARDRGSSYEQYF.

The rearrangement uses TRBV6-5 and TRBJ1-2; the match to TRBD1 covers 7 bases. The V gene's germline CDR1 is MNHEY and CDR2 SVGAGI. This CDR3 contains 14 residues. V lost 5 bases, J lost 5 bases, and 8 bases stayed unmatched. CDR3 DNA: TGTGCCAGCAGTCGGGACAGCACCTTATATGGCTACACCTTC. Its translation: CASSRDSTLYGYTF.

The chain combines TRBV11-2 with TRBJ2-5; 10 nucleotides line up with TRBD2. Unmatched junction bases numbered 8, after V lost 1 base and J lost 3 bases. The CDR3 consists of 17 residues. From germline, CDR1 is SGHAT and CDR2 FQNNGV. Written as DNA, the CDR3 is TGTGCCAGCAGCTTAGGGGGTAGCGGGAGGATAGAAGAGACCCAGTACTTC. Amino acids: CASSLGGSGRIEETQYF.

The gene calls are TRBV19 and TRBJ1-5; D is ambiguous. Germline values: CDR1 LNHDA, CDR2 SQIVND (reference sequence). This CDR3 comprises 13 residues. The V end lost 6 bases, the J end lost 6 bases, and 12 bases lay between the germline ends. CDR3 amino acids: CASRGAQPQPQHF. Here the CDR3 DNA reads TGTGCCAGTAGGGGCGCCCAGCCTCAGCCCCAGCATTTT. Looking up the rest from reference TRBV19 and TRBJ1-5 gives the full variable domain: DGGITQSPKYLFRKEGQNVTLSCEQNLNHDAMYWYRQDPGQGLRLIYYSQIVNDFQKGDIAEGYSVSREKKESFPLTVTSAQKNPTAFYLCASRGAQPQPQHFGDGTRLSIL.

This chain connects TRBV28 to TRBJ1-1; D might be TRBD1 (6 bases). This CDR3 is built from 16 residues. Trimming took 4 bases from V and 4 from J, leaving 19 bases between them. CDR1 is MDHEN, CDR2 SYDVKM, per germline. This CDR3 reads CASSSRDTTLGTEAFF. The CDR3 DNA sequence: TGTGCCAGCAGTTCCCGGGACACGACCCTAGGCACTGAAGCTTTCTTT.

V is TRBV19 and J is TRBJ1-3, with D hard to call. The CDR3 contains 14 residues. Germline V gene lookup returns CDR1 LNHDA and CDR2 SQIVND (reference sequence). Trimming removed 9 bases at V and 4 bases at J, with 16 bases between. The CDR3 spells CASPARVGGNTIYF. CDR3 coding DNA: TGTGCCAGCCCCGCGAGGGTAGGAGGAAACACCATATATTTT.

In its sample, this clone was seen once. The chain couples TRBV11-2 to TRBJ2-7; 7 bases fit TRBD1. The CDR3 consists of 16 residues. Germline V gene sequence: CDR1 SGHAT, CDR2 FQNNGV. Trimming cost V 5 bases and J 2 bases; bases outside gene matches: 12. The CDR3, as DNA: TGTGCCAGCAGCCGAAGCTCCGGGACAGTCCCCTACGAGCAGTACTTC. Residues: CASSRSSGTVPYEQYF.